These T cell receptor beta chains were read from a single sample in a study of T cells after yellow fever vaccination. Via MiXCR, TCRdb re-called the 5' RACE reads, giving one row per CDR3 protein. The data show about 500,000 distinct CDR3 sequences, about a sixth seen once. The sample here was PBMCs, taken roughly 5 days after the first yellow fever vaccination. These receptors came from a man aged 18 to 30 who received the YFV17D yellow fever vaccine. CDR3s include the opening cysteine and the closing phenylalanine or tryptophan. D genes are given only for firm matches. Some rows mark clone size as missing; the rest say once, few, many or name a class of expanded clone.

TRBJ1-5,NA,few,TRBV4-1,CASSQDEIYSNQPQHF,TGCGCCAGCAGCCAAGACGAGATCTATAGCAATCAGCCCCAGCATTTT
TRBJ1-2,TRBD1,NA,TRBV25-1,CASSDPTGNYGYTF,TGTGCCAGCAGTGATCCGACAGGGAACTATGGCTACACCTTC
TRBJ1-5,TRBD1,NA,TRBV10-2,CASDDRGVQPQHF,TGCGCCAGCGACGACAGGGGGGTTCAGCCCCAGCATTTT
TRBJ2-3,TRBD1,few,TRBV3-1,CASSRKDRERDTQYF,TGTGCCAGCAGCCGAAAGGACAGGGAGAGAGATACGCAGTATTTT
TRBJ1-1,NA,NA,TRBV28,CASGTSGTEAFF,TGTGCCAGCGGAACTTCGGGGACTGAAGCTTTCTTT
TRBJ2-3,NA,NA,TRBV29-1,CSVVGASDTQYF,TGCAGCGTTGTTGGTGCGTCTGATACGCAGTATTTT
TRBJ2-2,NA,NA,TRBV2,CAFQKNFLGTQDTGELFF,TGTGCCTTCCAGAAAAACTTCCTCGGGACACAAGACACCGGGGAGCTGTTTTTT
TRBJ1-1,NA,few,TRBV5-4,CASSLDRERTEAFF,TGTGCCAGCAGCTTGGACAGGGAGAGGACTGAAGCTTTCTTT
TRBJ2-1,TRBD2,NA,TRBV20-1,CSAREPLADYNEQFF,TGCAGTGCTAGAGAGCCACTAGCGGATTACAATGAGCAGTTCTTC
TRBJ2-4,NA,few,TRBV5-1,CASSLPMATAKNIQYF,TGCGCCAGCAGCTTGCCCATGGCTACAGCCAAAAACATTCAGTACTTC
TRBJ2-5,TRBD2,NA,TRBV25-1,CASRGGRGRQETQYF,TGTGCCAGCAGGGGGGGGAGGGGACGCCAAGAGACCCAGTACTTC
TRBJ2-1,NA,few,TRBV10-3,CAIRGPTNEQFF,TGTGCCATCAGGGGCCCCACGAATGAGCAGTTCTTC
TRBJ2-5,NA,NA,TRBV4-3,CASSQDRGVETQYF,TGCGCCAGCAGCCAAGATCGAGGGGTAGAGACCCAGTACTTC
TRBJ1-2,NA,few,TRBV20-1,CSAPTRYGYTF,TGCAGTGCTCCGACGCGGTATGGCTACACCTTC
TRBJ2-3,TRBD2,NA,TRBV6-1,CASSGASGGPPDTQYF,TGTGCCAGCAGTGGGGCTAGCGGGGGGCCCCCAGATACGCAGTATTTT
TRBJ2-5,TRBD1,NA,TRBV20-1,CSARARTGRWTQYF,TGCAGTGCTAGAGCAAGGACAGGTAGATGGACCCAGTACTTC
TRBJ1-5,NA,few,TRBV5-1,CASSYEGDQPQHF,TGCGCCAGCAGCTATGAGGGCGATCAGCCCCAGCATTTT
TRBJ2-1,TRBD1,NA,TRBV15,CATSSTRQGYDEQFF,TGTGCCACCAGCAGTACCAGACAGGGGTATGATGAGCAGTTCTTC
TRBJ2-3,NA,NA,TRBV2,CASSEGQITSTDRQYF,TGTGCCAGCAGTGAAGGGCAGATCACTAGCACAGATAGGCAGTATTTT
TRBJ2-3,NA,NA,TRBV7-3,CASSLQAGPYTDTQYF,TGTGCCAGCAGCTTACAGGCGGGGCCCTACACAGATACGCAGTATTTT
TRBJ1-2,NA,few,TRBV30,CAWSEQGLGGYTF,TGTGCCTGGAGTGAACAGGGTCTTGGTGGCTACACCTTC
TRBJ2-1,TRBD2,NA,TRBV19,CASSIAPGGGPLNEQFF,TGTGCCAGTAGTATAGCCCCTGGCGGGGGGCCCCTCAATGAGCAGTTCTTC
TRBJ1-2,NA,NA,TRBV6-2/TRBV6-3,CASSYSFERRTHYGYTF,TGTGCCAGCAGTTACTCTTTTGAACGACGGACCCACTATGGCTACACCTTC
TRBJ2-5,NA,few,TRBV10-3,CAISIWVEETQYF,TGTGCCATCAGTATTTGGGTGGAGGAGACCCAGTACTTC
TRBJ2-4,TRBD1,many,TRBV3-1,CASSRRGGADIQYF,TGTGCCAGCAGCCGTAGAGGGGGCGCGGACATTCAGTACTTC
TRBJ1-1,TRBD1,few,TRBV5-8,CATKPQGANTEAFF,TGTGCCACCAAACCACAGGGGGCGAACACTGAAGCTTTCTTT
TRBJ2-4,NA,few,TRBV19,CASSPGIPGNIQYF,TGTGCCAGTAGTCCCGGGATCCCCGGGAACATTCAGTACTTC
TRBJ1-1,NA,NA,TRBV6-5,CASSYGQRTEAFF,TGTGCCAGCAGTTACGGGCAGCGCACTGAAGCTTTCTTT
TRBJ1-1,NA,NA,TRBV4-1,CASSHPRGAESFF,TGCGCCAGCAGCCACCCACGGGGGGCTGAGAGTTTCTTT
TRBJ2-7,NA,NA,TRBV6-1,CASRALGSSYEQYF,TGTGCCAGCAGGGCGCTAGGAAGCTCCTACGAGCAGTACTTC
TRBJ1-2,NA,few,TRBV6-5,CASSYSSGGDNYGYTF,TGTGCCAGCAGTTACTCGAGTGGAGGGGATAACTATGGCTACACCTTC
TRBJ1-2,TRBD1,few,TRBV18,CASSPGGSDYGYTF,TGTGCCAGCTCTCCAGGGGGGTCGGACTATGGCTACACCTTC
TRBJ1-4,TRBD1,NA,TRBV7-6,CASSYRQGEKLFF,TGTGCCAGCAGCTATCGACAGGGTGAAAAACTGTTTTTT
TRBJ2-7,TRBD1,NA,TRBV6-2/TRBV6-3,CASRGQGKYEQYF,TGTGCCAGCAGAGGACAGGGGAAATACGAGCAGTACTTC
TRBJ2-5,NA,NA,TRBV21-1,CASSNWALGGSGTQYF,TGTGCCAGCAGCAATTGGGCCCTGGGCGGCTCGGGGACCCAGTACTTC
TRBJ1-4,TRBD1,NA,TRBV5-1,CASSQDRPSTNEKLFF,TGCGCCAGCAGCCAGGACAGGCCTTCAACTAATGAAAAACTGTTTTTT
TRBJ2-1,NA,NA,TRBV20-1,CSAQTLGSYNEQFF,TGCAGTGCGCAGACCTTGGGGTCCTACAATGAGCAGTTCTTC
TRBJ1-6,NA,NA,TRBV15,CATSRDRLSSYNSPLHF,TGTGCCACCAGCCGCGACAGATTGAGCTCCTATAATTCACCCCTCCACTTT
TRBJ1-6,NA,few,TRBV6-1,CASSDQGGLTNSPLHF,TGTGCCAGCAGCGATCAAGGGGGTCTGACCAATTCACCCCTCCACTTT
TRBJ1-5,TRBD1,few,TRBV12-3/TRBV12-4,CASRRTGAINQPQHF,TGTGCCAGCAGACGGACAGGGGCAATCAATCAGCCCCAGCATTTT
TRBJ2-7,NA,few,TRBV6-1,CASSDPQHPRIYEQYF,TGTGCCAGCAGCGACCCCCAGCACCCCAGAATCTACGAGCAGTACTTC
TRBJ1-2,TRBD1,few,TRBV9,CASSHRGQSEGYTF,TGTGCCAGCAGCCACAGGGGGCAATCTGAGGGCTACACCTTC
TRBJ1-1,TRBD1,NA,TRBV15,CATSRGGGTASEAFF,TGTGCCACCAGCAGAGGTGGAGGGACAGCAAGCGAAGCTTTCTTT
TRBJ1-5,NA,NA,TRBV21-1,CATPRGGKWPQHF,TGTGCCACCCCACGGGGCGGCAAATGGCCCCAGCATTTT
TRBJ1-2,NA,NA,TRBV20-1,CSARDIPETGYTF,TGCAGTGCTAGAGATATTCCGGAGACTGGCTACACCTTC
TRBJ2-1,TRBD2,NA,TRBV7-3,CASSRGGSSSYNEQFF,TGTGCCAGCAGCCGCGGGGGGTCCAGCTCCTACAATGAGCAGTTCTTC
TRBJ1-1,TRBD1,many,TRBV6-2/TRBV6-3,CASSRGQGGTEAFF,TGTGCCAGCAGCCGTGGACAGGGAGGGACTGAAGCTTTCTTT
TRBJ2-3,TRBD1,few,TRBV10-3,CAIRTTGLTDTQYF,TGTGCCATCAGGACGACAGGGTTAACAGATACGCAGTATTTT